This is a list of T cell receptor beta chains from one sample in a study of cytomegalovirus exposure and HLA in healthy donors. Only in-frame clones appear in the TCRdb table, and some are missing; sequencing was by immunoSEQ multiplex PCR. Its listing shows around 100,000 clones. The sample consisted of PBMCs. Every receptor here comes from a man over 45 in good health and CMV-seronegative. Both conserved end residues are part of each CDR3. A D gene is named only where the DNA matches it firmly.

cdr3_aa	cdr3_nt	v_call	j_call	d_call
CASSLTSREVIYGYTF	TGTGCCAGCAGTTTAACTTCCAGGGAGGTGATCTATGGCTACACCTTC	TRBV27	TRBJ1-2	NA
CASSSRGGVGYLDTQYF	TGTGCCAGCAGTTCCCGTGGGGGGGTTGGTTATTTGGATACGCAGTATTTT	TRBV27	TRBJ2-3	TRBD2
CASSRGADLGGTEAFF	TGTGCCAGCAGCCGAGGAGCGGATCTGGGCGGCACTGAAGCTTTCTTT	TRBV7-9	TRBJ1-1	NA
CASSLKGQGDTEAFF	TGCGCCAGCAGCTTAAAGGGACAGGGTGACACTGAAGCTTTCTTT	TRBV5-1	TRBJ1-1	TRBD1
CASSIQGITDTQYF	TGTGCCAGCAGCATCCAGGGTATTACAGATACGCAGTATTTT	TRBV9	TRBJ2-3	NA
CASSIGTGPQHF	TGTGCCAGTAGTATAGGTACAGGGCCCCAGCATTTT	TRBV19	TRBJ1-5	NA
CASSPRPDRGLGQPQHF	TGCGCCAGCAGCCCCCGACCGGACAGGGGGCTAGGGCAGCCCCAGCATTTT	TRBV4-1	TRBJ1-5	TRBD1
CASSQVAGIGYEQYF	TGCGCCAGCAGCCAAGTTGCAGGGATAGGCTACGAGCAGTACTTC	TRBV4-3	TRBJ2-7	NA
CAWSKGTDGAYEQYF	TGTGCCTGGAGCAAAGGGACAGATGGTGCCTACGAGCAGTACTTC	TRBV30	TRBJ2-7	TRBD1
CATSRDGGGYNEQFF	TGTGCCACCAGCAGAGATGGGGGAGGGTACAATGAGCAGTTCTTC	TRBV15	TRBJ2-1	TRBD2
CASSLRGIWAGKYF	TGTGCCAGCAGCTTGCGTGGTATTTGGGCAGGGAAGTACTTC	TRBV5-8	TRBJ2-5	NA
CAWSVRGLQPQHF	TGTGCCTGGAGTGTCAGGGGGCTTCAGCCCCAGCATTTT	TRBV30	TRBJ1-5	TRBD1